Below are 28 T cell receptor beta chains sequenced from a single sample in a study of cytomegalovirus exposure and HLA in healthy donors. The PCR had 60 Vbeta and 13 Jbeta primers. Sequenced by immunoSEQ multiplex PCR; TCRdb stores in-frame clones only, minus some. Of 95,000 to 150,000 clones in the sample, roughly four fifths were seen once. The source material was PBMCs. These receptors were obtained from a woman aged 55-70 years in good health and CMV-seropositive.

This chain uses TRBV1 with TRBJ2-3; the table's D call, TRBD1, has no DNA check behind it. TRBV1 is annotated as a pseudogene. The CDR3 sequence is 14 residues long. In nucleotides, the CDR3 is TGCACCAGCAGCCACGGACAGGGCACAGATACGCAGTATTTT. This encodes CTSSHGQGTDTQYF.

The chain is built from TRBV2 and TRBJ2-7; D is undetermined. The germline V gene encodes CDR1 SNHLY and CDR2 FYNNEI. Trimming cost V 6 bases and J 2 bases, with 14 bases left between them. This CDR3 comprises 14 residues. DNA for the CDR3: TGTGCCAGCAGATCGACGGAGATCGCCTACGAGCAGTACTTC. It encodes CASRSTEIAYEQYF.

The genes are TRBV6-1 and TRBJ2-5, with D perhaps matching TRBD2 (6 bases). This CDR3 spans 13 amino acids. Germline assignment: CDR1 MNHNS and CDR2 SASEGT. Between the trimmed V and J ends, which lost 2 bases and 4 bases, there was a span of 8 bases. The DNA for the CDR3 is TGTGCCAGCAGTGAAATCGGGGGAGAGACCCAGTACTTC. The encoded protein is CASSEIGGETQYF.

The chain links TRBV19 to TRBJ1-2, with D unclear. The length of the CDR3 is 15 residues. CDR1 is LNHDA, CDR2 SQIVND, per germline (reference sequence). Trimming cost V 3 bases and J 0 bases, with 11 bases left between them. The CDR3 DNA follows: TGTGCCAGTAGTATTTTGGCAGACACTAACTATGGCTACACCTTC. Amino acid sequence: CASSILADTNYGYTF. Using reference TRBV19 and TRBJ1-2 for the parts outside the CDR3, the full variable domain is DGGITQSPKYLFRKEGQNVTLSCEQNLNHDAMYWYRQDPGQGLRLIYYSQIVNDFQKGDIAEGYSVSREKKESFPLTVTSAQKNPTAFYLCASSILADTNYGYTFGSGTRLTVV.

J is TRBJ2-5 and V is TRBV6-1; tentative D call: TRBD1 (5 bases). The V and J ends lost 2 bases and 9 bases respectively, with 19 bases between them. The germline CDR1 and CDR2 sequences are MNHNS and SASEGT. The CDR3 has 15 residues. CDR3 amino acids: CASSEWAASIGAQYF. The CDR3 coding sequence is TGTGCCAGCAGTGAATGGGCGGCGAGTATAGGGGCCCAGTACTTC.

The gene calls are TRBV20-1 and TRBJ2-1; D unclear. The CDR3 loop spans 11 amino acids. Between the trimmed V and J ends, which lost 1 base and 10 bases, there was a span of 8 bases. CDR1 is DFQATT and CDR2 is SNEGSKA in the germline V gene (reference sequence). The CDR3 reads CSARVGEEQFF. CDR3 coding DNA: TGCAGTGCTAGAGTAGGAGAAGAGCAGTTCTTC.

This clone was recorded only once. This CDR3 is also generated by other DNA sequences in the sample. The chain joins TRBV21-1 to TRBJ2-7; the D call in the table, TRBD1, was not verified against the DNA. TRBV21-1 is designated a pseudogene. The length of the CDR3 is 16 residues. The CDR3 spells CATRGLHGTGLHEQYF. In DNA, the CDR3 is TGTGCCACTCGCGGGTTACACGGGACAGGGCTCCACGAGCAATACTTC.

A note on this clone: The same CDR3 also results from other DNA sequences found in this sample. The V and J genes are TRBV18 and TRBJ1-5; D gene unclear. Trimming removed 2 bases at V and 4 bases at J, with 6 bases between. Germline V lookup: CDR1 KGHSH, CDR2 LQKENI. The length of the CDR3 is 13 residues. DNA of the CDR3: TGTGCCAGCTCACCAGATAGAAATCAGCCCCAGCATTTT. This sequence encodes CASSPDRNQPQHF.

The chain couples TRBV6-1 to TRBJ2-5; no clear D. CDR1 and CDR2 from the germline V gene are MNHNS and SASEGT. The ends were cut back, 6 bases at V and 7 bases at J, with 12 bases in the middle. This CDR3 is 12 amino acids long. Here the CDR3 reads CASSWLSGTQYF. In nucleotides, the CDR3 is TGTGCCAGCAGCTGGTTGAGTGGGACCCAGTACTTC.

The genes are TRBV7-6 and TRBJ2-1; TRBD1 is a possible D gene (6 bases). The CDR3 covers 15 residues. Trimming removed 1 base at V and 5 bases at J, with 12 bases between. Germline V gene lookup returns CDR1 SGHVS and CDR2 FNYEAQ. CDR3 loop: CASSLEQGPHNEQFF. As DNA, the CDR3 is TGTGCCAGCAGCTTAGAACAGGGACCCCACAATGAGCAGTTCTTC.

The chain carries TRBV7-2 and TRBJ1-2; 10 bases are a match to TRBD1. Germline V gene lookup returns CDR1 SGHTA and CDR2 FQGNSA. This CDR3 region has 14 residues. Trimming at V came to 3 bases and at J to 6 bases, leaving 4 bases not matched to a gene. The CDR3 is CASSLGTGVNGYTF. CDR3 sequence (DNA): TGTGCCAGCAGCTTGGGGACAGGGGTAAATGGCTACACCTTC.

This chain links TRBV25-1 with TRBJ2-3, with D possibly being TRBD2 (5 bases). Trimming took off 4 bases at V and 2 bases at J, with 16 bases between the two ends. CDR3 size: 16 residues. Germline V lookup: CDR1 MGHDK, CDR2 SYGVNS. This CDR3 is CASSGRTEDVTDTQYF. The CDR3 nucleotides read TGTGCCAGCAGTGGGCGGACTGAGGATGTCACAGATACGCAGTATTTT. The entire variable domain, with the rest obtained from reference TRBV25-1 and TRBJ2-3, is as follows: EADIYQTPRYLVIGTGKKITLECSQTMGHDKMYWYQQDPGMELHLIHYSYGVNSTEKGDLSSESTVSRIRTEHFPLTLESARPSHTSQYLCASSGRTEDVTDTQYFGPGTRLTVL.

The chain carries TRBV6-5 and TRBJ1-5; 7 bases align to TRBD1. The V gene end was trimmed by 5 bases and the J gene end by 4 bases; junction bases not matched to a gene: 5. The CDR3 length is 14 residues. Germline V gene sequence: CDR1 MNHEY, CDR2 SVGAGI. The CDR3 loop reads CASSGDRENQPQHF. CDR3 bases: TGTGCCAGCAGTGGGGACAGAGAGAATCAGCCCCAGCATTTT.

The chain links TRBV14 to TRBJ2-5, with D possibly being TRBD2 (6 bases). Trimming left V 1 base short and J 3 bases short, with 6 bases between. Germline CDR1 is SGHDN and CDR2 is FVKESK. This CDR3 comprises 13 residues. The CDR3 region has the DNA TGTGCCAGCAGCCAAGGGGGGGAAGAGACCCAGTACTTC. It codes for CASSQGGEETQYF.

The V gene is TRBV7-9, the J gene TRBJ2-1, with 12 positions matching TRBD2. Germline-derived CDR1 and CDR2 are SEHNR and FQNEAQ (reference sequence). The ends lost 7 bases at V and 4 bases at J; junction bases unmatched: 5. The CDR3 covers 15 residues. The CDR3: CASKSGLAGYNEQFF. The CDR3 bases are TGTGCCAGCAAATCAGGACTAGCGGGGTACAATGAGCAGTTCTTC.

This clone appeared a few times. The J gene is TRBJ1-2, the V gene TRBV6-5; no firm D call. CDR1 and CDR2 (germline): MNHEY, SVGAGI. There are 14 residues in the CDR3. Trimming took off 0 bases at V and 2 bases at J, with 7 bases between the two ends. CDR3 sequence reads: CASSYSRLNYGYTF. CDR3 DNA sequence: TGTGCCAGCAGTTACTCGAGGTTAAACTATGGCTACACCTTC.

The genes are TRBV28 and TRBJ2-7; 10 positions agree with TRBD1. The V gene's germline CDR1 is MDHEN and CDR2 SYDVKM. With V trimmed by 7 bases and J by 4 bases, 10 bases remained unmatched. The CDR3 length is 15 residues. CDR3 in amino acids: CASTRPGQGKYEQYF. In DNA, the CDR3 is TGTGCCAGCACCAGGCCGGGACAGGGGAAATACGAGCAGTACTTC.

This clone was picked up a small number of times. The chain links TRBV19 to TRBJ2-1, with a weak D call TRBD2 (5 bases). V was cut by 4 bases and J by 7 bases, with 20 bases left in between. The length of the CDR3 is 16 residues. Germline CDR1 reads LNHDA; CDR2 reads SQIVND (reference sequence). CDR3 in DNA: TGTGCCAGTAGTACCCCCGGGTCTAGCCCGGGGAATGAGCAGTTCTTC. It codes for CASSTPGSSPGNEQFF.

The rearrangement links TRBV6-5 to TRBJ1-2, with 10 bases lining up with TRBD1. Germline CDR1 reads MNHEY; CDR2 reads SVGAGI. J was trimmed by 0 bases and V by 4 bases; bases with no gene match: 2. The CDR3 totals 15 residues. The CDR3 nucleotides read TGTGCCAGCAGTTGGACAGGGGGAGCTAACTATGGCTACACCTTC. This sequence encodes CASSWTGGANYGYTF.

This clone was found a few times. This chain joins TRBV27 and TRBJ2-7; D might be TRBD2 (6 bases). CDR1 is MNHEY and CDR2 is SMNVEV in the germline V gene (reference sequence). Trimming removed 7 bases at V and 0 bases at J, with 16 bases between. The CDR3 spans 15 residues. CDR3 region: CASTIRRAGSYEQYF. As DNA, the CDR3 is TGTGCCAGCACAATTCGGAGGGCAGGCTCCTACGAGCAGTACTTC.

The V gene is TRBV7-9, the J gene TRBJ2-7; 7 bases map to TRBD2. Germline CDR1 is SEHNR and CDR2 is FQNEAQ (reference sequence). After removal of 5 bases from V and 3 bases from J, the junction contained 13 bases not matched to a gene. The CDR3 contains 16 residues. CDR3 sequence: CASSLGGSVALYEQYF. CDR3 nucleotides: TGTGCCAGCAGCCTGGGGGGGAGCGTTGCCCTCTACGAGCAGTACTTC.

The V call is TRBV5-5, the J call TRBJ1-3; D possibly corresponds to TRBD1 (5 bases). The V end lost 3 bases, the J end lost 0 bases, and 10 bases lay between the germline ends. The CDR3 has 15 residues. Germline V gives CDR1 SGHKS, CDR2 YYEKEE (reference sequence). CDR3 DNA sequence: TGTGCCAGCAGCTCGGACATTGCCTCTGGAAACACCATATATTTT. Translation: CASSSDIASGNTIYF.

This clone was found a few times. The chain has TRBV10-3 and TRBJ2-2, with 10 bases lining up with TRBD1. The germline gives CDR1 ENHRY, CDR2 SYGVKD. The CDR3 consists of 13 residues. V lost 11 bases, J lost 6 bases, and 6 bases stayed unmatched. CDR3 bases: TGTGCCTGTGGGACAGGGGTAGCCGGGGAGCTGTTTTTT. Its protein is CACGTGVAGELFF.

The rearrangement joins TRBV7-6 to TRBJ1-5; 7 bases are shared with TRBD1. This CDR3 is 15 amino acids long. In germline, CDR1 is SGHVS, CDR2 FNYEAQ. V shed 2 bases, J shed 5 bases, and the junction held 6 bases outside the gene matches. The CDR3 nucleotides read TGTGCCAGCAGCTTATTTCAGGGGACAGATCAGCCCCAGCATTTT. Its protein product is CASSLFQGTDQPQHF. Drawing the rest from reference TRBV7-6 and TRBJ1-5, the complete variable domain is GAGVSQSPRYKVTKRGQDVALRCDPISGHVSLYWYRQALGQGPEFLTYFNYEAQQDKSGLPNDRFSAERPEGSISTLTIQRTEQRDSAMYRCASSLFQGTDQPQHFGDGTRLSIL.

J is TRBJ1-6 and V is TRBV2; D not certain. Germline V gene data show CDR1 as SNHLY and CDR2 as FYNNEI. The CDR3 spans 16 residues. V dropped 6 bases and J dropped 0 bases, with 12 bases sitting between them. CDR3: CASRMDGSSYNSPLHF. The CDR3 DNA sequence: TGTGCCAGCAGGATGGACGGGAGCTCCTATAATTCACCCCTCCACTTT.

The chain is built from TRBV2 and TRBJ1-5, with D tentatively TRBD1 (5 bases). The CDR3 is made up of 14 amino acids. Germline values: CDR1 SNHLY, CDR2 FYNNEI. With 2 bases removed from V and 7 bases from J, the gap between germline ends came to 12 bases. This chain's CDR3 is CASSEFRDGQPQHF. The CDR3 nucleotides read TGTGCCAGCAGTGAATTCAGGGATGGCCAGCCCCAGCATTTT. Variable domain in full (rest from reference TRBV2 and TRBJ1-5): EPEVTQTPSHQVTQMGQEVILRCVPISNHLYFYWYRQILGQKVEFLVSFYNNEISEKSEIFDDQFSVERPDGSNFTLKIRSTKLEDSAMYFCASSEFRDGQPQHFGDGTRLSIL.

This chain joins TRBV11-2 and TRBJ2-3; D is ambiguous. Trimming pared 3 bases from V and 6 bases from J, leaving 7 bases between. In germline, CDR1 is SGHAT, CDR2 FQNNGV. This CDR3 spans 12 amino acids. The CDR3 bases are TGTGCCAGCAGCTTCCCACTTGATACGCAGTATTTT. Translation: CASSFPLDTQYF.

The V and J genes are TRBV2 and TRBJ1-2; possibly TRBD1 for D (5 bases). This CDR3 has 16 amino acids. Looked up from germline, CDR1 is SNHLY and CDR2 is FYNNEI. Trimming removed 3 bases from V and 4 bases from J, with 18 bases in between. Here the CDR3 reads CASSEGQGGARYGYTF. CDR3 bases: TGTGCCAGCAGTGAGGGGCAGGGAGGAGCCCGCTATGGCTACACCTTC. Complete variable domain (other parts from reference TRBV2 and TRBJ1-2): EPEVTQTPSHQVTQMGQEVILRCVPISNHLYFYWYRQILGQKVEFLVSFYNNEISEKSEIFDDQFSVERPDGSNFTLKIRSTKLEDSAMYFCASSEGQGGARYGYTFGSGTRLTVV.